This T cell receptor (beta chain) was sequenced during a study of PD-L1 blockade in urothelial cancer. Clones were read by immunoSEQ multiplex PCR, and TCRdb kept only the in-frame ones, dropping some. The repertoire holds fewer than 75,000 clones, with roughly 84% as singletons. With 0 bases clipped from V and 3 bases from J, the junction kept 10 bases outside the gene matches. Germline CDR1 reads SGHTA; CDR2 reads FQGNSA. This CDR3 has 17 amino acids. This receptor was taken from a man between 65 and 80 years old with urothelial cancer. The rearrangement joins TRBV7-2 to TRBJ2-7; 8 nucleotides line up with TRBD2. This specimen was PBMCs, taken around atezolizumab (anti-PD-L1) treatment. This CDR3 is CASSLASPASGLYEQYF. The CDR3 DNA sequence: TGTGCCAGCAGCTTAGCGTCCCCCGCTAGCGGGCTCTACGAGCAGTACTTC.